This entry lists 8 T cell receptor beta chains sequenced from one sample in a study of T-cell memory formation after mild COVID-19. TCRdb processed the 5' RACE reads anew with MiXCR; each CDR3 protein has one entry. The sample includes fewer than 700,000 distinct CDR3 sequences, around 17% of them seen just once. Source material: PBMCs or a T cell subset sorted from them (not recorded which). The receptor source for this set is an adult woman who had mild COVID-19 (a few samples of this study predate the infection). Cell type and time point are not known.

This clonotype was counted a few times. CDR3 bases: TGTGCCAGTAGTATCAAGGCGAACACCGGGGAGCTGTTTTTT. Protein sequence: CASSIKANTGELFF. J is TRBJ2-2 and V is TRBV19; no clear D gene. V was shortened by 3 bases and J by 0 bases, with 5 bases between the two germline ends. The CDR3 has 14 residues. CDR1 is LNHDA, CDR2 SQIVND, per germline (reference sequence).

CDR3 amino acids: CASSVGRVAGNEQFF. The DNA of the CDR3 is TGTGCCAGCAGCGTAGGAAGAGTAGCGGGGAATGAGCAGTTCTTC. The chain is built from TRBV9 and TRBJ2-1; 8 bases are shared with TRBD2. Germline V gives CDR1 SGDLS, CDR2 YYNGEE. Trimming at V came to 0 bases and at J to 7 bases, leaving 6 bases not matched to a gene. CDR3 length: 15 amino acids.

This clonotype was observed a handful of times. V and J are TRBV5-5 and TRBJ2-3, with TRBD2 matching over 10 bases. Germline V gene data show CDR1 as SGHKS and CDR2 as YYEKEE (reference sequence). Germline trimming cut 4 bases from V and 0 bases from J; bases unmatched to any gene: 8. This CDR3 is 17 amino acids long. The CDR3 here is CASSEEGLASSTDTQYF. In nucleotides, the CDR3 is TGTGCCAGCAGCGAAGAGGGACTAGCGTCGAGCACAGATACGCAGTATTTT.

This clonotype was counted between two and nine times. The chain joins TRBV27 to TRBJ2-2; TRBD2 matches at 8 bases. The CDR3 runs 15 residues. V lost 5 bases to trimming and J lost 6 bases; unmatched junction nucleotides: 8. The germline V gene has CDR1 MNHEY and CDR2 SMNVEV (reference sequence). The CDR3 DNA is TGTGCCAGCAGTACACATAGCGGGATCGCCGGGGAGCTGTTTTTT. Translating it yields CASSTHSGIAGELFF.

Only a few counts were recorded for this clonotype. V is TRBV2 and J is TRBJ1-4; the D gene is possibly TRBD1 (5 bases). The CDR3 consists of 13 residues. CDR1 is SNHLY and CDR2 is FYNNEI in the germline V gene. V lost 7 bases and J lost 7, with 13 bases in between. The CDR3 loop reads CASKDIGSEKLFF. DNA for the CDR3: TGTGCCAGCAAGGACATAGGCAGTGAAAAACTGTTTTTT.

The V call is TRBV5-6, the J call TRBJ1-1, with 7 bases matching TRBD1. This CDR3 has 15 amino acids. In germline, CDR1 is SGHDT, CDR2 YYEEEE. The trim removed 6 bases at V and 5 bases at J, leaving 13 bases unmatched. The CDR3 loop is CASTQGSGGFTEAFF. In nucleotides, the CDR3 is TGTGCCAGCACCCAAGGGTCAGGGGGTTTTACTGAAGCTTTCTTT.

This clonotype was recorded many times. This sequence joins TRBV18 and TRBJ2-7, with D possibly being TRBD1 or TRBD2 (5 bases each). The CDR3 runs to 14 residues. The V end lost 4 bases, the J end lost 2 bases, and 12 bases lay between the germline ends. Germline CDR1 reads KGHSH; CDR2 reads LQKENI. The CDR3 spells CASSQDQGAYEQYF. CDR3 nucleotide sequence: TGTGCCAGCTCACAGGACCAGGGAGCCTACGAGCAGTACTTC.

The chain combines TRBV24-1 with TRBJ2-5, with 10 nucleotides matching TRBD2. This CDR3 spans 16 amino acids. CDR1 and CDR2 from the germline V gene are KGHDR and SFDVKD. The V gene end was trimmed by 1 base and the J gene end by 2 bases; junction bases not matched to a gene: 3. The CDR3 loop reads CATSDFPAGGQETQYF. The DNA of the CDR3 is TGTGCCACCAGTGATTTTCCAGCGGGAGGGCAAGAGACCCAGTACTTC.